This TCR beta chain emerged from a study of T-cell memory formation after mild COVID-19. In TCRdb, the 5' RACE reads were re-called with MiXCR into one record per CDR3 protein. The sample holds around 80,000 distinct CDR3 sequences, around 13% seen once. Germline CDR1 reads LGHDT; CDR2 reads YNNKEL (reference sequence). With 2 bases removed from V and 7 bases from J, the gap between germline ends came to 12 bases. The CDR3 is made up of 14 amino acids. The clonotype was recovered from a man younger than 35 who had mild COVID-19 (a few samples of this study predate the infection). Cell type and time point are not known. The sequenced sample consisted of PBMCs or a T cell subset sorted from them (not recorded which). The chain joins TRBV3-1 to TRBJ2-1; tentatively, D is TRBD2 (5 bases). CDR3 sequence (DNA): TGTGCCAGCAGCCAAAAGGGAGAATGGAATGAGCAGTTCTTC. Translation: CASSQKGEWNEQFF.